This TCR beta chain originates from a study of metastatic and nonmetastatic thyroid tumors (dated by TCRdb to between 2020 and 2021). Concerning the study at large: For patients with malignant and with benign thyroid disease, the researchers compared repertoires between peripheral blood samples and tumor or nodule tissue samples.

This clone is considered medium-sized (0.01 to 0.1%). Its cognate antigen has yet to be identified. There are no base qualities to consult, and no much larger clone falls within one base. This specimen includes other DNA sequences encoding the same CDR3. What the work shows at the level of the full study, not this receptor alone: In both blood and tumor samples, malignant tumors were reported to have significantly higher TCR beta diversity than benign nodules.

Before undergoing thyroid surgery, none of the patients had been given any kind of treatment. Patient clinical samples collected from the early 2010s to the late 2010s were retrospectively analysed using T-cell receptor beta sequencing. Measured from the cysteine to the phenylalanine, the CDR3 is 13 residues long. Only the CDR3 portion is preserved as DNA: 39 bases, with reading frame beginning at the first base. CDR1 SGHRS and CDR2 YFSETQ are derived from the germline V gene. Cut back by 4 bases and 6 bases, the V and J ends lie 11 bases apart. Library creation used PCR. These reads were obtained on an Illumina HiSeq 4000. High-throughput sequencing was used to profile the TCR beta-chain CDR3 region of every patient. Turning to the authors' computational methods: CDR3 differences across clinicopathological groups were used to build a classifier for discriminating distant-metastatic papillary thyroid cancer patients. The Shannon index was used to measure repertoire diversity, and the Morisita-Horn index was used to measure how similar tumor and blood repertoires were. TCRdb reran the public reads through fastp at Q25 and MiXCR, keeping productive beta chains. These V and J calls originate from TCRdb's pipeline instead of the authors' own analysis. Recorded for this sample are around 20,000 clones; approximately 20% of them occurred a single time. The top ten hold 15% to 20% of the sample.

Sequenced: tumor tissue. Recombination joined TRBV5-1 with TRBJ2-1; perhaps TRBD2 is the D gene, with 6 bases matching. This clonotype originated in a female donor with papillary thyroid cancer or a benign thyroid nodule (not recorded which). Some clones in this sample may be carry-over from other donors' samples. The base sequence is TGCGCCAGCAGCCTTGGGACTTCCAATGAGCAGTTCTTC. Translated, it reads CASSLGTSNEQFF.